These 20 T cell receptor beta chains were all obtained from the same sample, sequenced in a study of shared clonotypes between healthy human individuals. The data were produced by immunoSEQ multiplex PCR, yet TCRdb's version contains in-frame clones alone and is incomplete. The repertoire consists of millions of clones, with 85% to 95% occurring once and the leading ten covering roughly 0.13%. The sequenced sample was naive CD4+ T cells sorted from blood. Subset of the sample: CD45RA+ positively selected. All receptors derive from a man younger than 35 in good health.

This chain links TRBV28 with TRBJ1-1, with 8 bases aligning to TRBD1. The J segment lost 10 bases and the V segment lost 2 bases, leaving 6 bases of the junction unmatched. The CDR3 loop spans 13 amino acids. Germline CDR1 reads MDHEN; CDR2 reads SYDVKM. Here the CDR3 DNA reads TGTGCCAGCAGTTTAGTCAGGGGGCGTAGAGCTTTCTTT. This codes for CASSLVRGRRAFF.

V gene TRBV6-5 combines with J gene TRBJ1-2; the D is unclear. The germline V gene has CDR1 MNHEY and CDR2 SVGAGI. CDR3 length: 13 amino acids. V lost 0 bases and J 7 bases, leaving 9 bases between the germline ends. In DNA, the CDR3 is TGTGCCAGCAGTTACTCGGGGTTCGGTGGCTACACCTTC. As protein: CASSYSGFGGYTF.

The chain links TRBV4-2 to TRBJ1-2; D might be TRBD1 (6 bases). Germline CDR1 LGHNA, CDR2 YNFKEQ. CDR3 length equals 17 residues. Trimming shortened V by 2 bases and J by 0 bases, and 16 bases separated the two germline ends. CDR3 DNA: TGTGCCAGCAGCCAAATTAGACTGGACAGATCTAACTATGGCTACACCTTC. This codes for CASSQIRLDRSNYGYTF.

The chain combines TRBV11-2 with TRBJ2-1, with 10 bases identical to TRBD2. From germline, CDR1 is SGHAT and CDR2 FQNNGV. This CDR3 has 18 amino acids. With 3 bases clipped from V and 4 bases from J, the junction kept 12 bases outside the gene matches. Here the CDR3 reads CASSFLAGAGGGYNEQFF. CDR3 in DNA: TGTGCCAGCAGCTTTCTCGCTGGAGCGGGAGGGGGGTACAATGAGCAGTTCTTC.

To note about this clone: Distinct nucleotide sequences in the sample also encode this CDR3. V and J are TRBV7-2 and TRBJ2-2; D gene ambiguous. This CDR3 is 15 amino acids long. Between the trimmed V and J ends, which lost 2 bases and 0 bases, there was a span of 7 bases. The V gene's germline CDR1 is SGHTA and CDR2 FQGNSA. CDR3 bases: TGTGCCAGCAGCTTACTCCCCGCGAACACCGGGGAGCTGTTTTTT. This codes for CASSLLPANTGELFF.

This clone was found once. The chain combines TRBV28 with TRBJ1-2, with D unclear. This CDR3 is built from 13 residues. Trimming removed 6 bases at V and 5 bases at J, with 13 bases between. CDR1 is MDHEN, CDR2 SYDVKM, per germline. CDR3 bases: TGTGCCAGCAGCGCCCCCGGTGGATATGGCTACACCTTC. Its protein product is CASSAPGGYGYTF.

CDR3 residues: CASSSSGYSYEQYF. In DNA, the CDR3 is TGTGCCAGCAGCTCTTCAGGGTACTCCTACGAGCAGTACTTC. The chain has TRBV9 and TRBJ2-7, with D tentatively TRBD1 (5 bases). This CDR3 has 14 amino acids. CDR1 is SGDLS and CDR2 is YYNGEE in the germline V gene. The V and J ends lost 4 bases and 0 bases respectively, with 11 bases between them.

This chain links TRBV28 with TRBJ1-1, with TRBD1 matching 12 bases. V was clipped by 6 bases and J by 6 bases; unmatched bases: 8. The germline gives CDR1 MDHEN, CDR2 SYDVKM. The CDR3 covers 15 residues. The CDR3 DNA reads TGTGCCAGCAGGCCGGGGACAGGGGGCGGGGCTGAAGCTTTCTTT. Encoded protein: CASRPGTGGGAEAFF.

The chain recombines TRBV9 with TRBJ2-3; D is perhaps TRBD1 or TRBD2 (6 bases each). This CDR3 contains 15 residues. The V gene's germline CDR1 is SGDLS and CDR2 YYNGEE. Trimming stripped 0 bases from V and 6 bases from J, with 14 bases between. The CDR3 region is CASSVGGAQPDTQYF. The CDR3 DNA sequence: TGTGCCAGCAGCGTAGGGGGGGCCCAGCCCGATACGCAGTATTTT.

The rearrangement links TRBV6-1 to TRBJ2-5; tentatively, D is TRBD1 or TRBD2 (5 bases each). The germline V gene has CDR1 MNHNS and CDR2 SASEGT. CDR3 length: 13 amino acids. Trimming stripped 2 bases from V and 5 bases from J, with 9 bases between. CDR3 nucleotides: TGTGCCAGCAGTGAATCATGGGGGGAGACCCAGTACTTC. Translated: CASSESWGETQYF.

Remarks on this clone: In the same sample, other DNA sequences code for this CDR3. V usage is TRBV6-1 and J usage is TRBJ1-5, with a weak D call TRBD1 (6 bases). Trimming took off 6 bases at V and 0 bases at J, with 9 bases between the two ends. The germline gives CDR1 MNHNS, CDR2 SASEGT. The CDR3 spans 14 residues. CDR3 DNA sequence: TGTGCCAGCAGCGGACAGTTTAGCAATCAGCCCCAGCATTTT. Protein: CASSGQFSNQPQHF.

The chain joins TRBV10-3 to TRBJ2-7; D is ambiguous. Trimming removed 6 bases from V and 3 bases from J, with 15 bases in between. Germline values: CDR1 ENHRY, CDR2 SYGVKD. This CDR3 comprises 14 residues. Written as DNA, the CDR3 is TGTGCCATCAGCCCTTCCAGCTTACGCTACGAGCAGTACTTC. Translated, it gives CAISPSSLRYEQYF.

The chain joins TRBV5-1 to TRBJ2-5; TRBD2 matches 9 bases. After removal of 4 bases from V and 2 bases from J, the junction contained 6 bases not matched to a gene. CDR1 is SGHRS and CDR2 is YFSETQ in the germline V gene. The CDR3 contains 15 residues. The CDR3 coding sequence is TGCGCCAGCAGCCCTGGGAGCGGGGGGCAAGAGACCCAGTACTTC. This translates into CASSPGSGGQETQYF.

V gene TRBV7-8 combines with J gene TRBJ2-7, with TRBD1 matching 9 bases. Trimming took 1 base from V and 3 from J; bases not matched to a gene: 4. CDR3 size: 15 residues. Germline CDR1 reads SGHVS; CDR2 reads FQNEAQ. CDR3 sequence: CASSLDRGQFYEQYF. CDR3 nucleotide sequence: TGTGCCAGCAGCTTAGACAGGGGGCAGTTCTACGAGCAGTACTTC.

To note about this clone: Other DNA sequences in the same sample also yield this CDR3. The rearrangement links TRBV18 to TRBJ2-5; 11 positions match TRBD2. V shed 3 bases, J shed 2 bases, and the junction held 2 bases outside the gene matches. The length of the CDR3 is 15 residues. Germline values: CDR1 KGHSH, CDR2 LQKENI. The CDR3 region is CASSPLAGGQETQYF. CDR3 nucleotides: TGTGCCAGCTCACCCTTAGCGGGAGGGCAAGAGACCCAGTACTTC.

Of note for this clone: The same CDR3 arises from other DNA sequences in this sample as well. The chain combines TRBV19 with TRBJ2-7; D uncertain. The germline gives CDR1 LNHDA, CDR2 SQIVND (reference sequence). Trimming pared 5 bases from V and 2 bases from J, leaving 10 bases between. The CDR3 is made up of 13 amino acids. Here the CDR3 DNA reads TGTGCCAGTAGTTTTGGCGGTACCTACGAGCAGTACTTC. This sequence encodes CASSFGGTYEQYF.

The rearrangement uses TRBV4-1 and TRBJ2-7, with a tentative D call TRBD2 (6 bases). Germline-derived CDR1 and CDR2 are MGHRA and YSYEKL. The CDR3 runs to 16 residues. With 2 bases removed from V and 3 bases from J, the gap between germline ends came to 17 bases. CDR3 coding DNA: TGCGCCAGCAGCCAACTTCGGGAGTTCCCCCACTACGAGCAGTACTTC. It translates to CASSQLREFPHYEQYF.

The chain is built from TRBV10-3 and TRBJ2-7; D is possibly TRBD1 (6 bases). The CDR3 sequence is 14 residues long. V shed 6 bases and J shed 5 bases, with 17 bases lying between them. The germline V gene encodes CDR1 ENHRY and CDR2 SYGVKD. The CDR3 reads CAIRQGSPPHEQYF. The CDR3 DNA sequence: TGTGCCATCAGGCAGGGGTCCCCACCCCACGAGCAGTACTTC.

The rearrangement links TRBV10-1 to TRBJ2-2; the match to TRBD2 covers 10 bases. V lost 8 bases, J lost 1 base, and 1 base stayed unmatched. The germline CDR1 and CDR2 sequences are WNHNN and SYGVQD (reference sequence). The CDR3 covers 14 residues. The CDR3 DNA is TGCGCCAGCTCTAGCGGGAGGAACACCGGGGAGCTGTTTTTT. Protein sequence: CASSSGRNTGELFF.

This clone has just one count. This chain connects TRBV28 to TRBJ1-2; D is unclear. This CDR3 is 17 amino acids long. Germline-derived CDR1 and CDR2 are MDHEN and SYDVKM. V lost 4 bases and J 2 bases, leaving 20 bases between the germline ends. Here the CDR3 DNA reads TGTGCCAGCAGTTCCTCCCCGAATGGGGTGGGGAACTATGGCTACACCTTC. This sequence encodes CASSSSPNGVGNYGYTF.